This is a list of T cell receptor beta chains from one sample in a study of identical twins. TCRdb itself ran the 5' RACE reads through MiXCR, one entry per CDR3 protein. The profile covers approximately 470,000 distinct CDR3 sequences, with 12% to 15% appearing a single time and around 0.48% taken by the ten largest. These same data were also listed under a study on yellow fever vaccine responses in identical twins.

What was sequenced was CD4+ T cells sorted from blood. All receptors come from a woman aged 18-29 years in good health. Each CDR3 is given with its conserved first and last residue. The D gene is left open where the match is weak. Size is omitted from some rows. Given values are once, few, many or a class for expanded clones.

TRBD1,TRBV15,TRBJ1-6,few,TGTGCCACCAGCGTTCTTATGGGGACAGGGGGTTCACCCCTCCACTTT,CATSVLMGTGGSPLHF
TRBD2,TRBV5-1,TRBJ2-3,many,TGCGCCAGCAGCCTAAGCGGGAGTGGAAGCACAGATACGCAGTATTTT,CASSLSGSGSTDTQYF
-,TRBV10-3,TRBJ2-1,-,TGTGCCACCGAAGCGGAGGAGGAGCAGTTCTTC,CATEAEEEQFF
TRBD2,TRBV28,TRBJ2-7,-,TGTGCCAGCAGTTTATGGGCTAGCGGGACCTACGAGCAGTACTTC,CASSLWASGTYEQYF
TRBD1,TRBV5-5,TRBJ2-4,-,TGTGCCAGCAGCCTGACAGGGGTCGGAGGCAAAAACATTCAGTACTTC,CASSLTGVGGKNIQYF
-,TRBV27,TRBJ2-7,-,TGTGCCAGCAGGAGCCTAAGCGCGCCCTACGAGCAGTACTTC,CASRSLSAPYEQYF
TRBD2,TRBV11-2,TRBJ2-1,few,TGTGCCAGCAGACAATCTAGCGGGAGAGTCTACAATGAGCAGTTCTTC,CASRQSSGRVYNEQFF
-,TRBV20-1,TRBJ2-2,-,TGCAGTGCTCCACAGGCACAGAGCGGGCCAACCGGGGAGCTGTTTTTT,CSAPQAQSGPTGELFF
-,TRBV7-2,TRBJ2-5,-,TGTGCCAGCAGCCAAACTAAGACCCGGGACATCCAAGAGACCCAGTACTTC,CASSQTKTRDIQETQYF
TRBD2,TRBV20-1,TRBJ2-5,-,TGCAGTGCTAGTGGACGGGGGGGAGGCTCAGGGACCCAGTACTTC,CSASGRGGGSGTQYF